These 2 T cell receptor beta chains came from one sample sequenced in a study of blood T cell repertoires in COVID-19. This table comes from immunoSEQ multiplex PCR, and its TCRdb copy is limited to in-frame clones, with some not included. The sample contains a few hundred thousand clones, roughly nine tenths of which appear only once. Material: peripheral blood. Receptors were obtained from a man aged 40-49 years who had recovered from COVID-19.

The V and J genes are TRBV10-2 and TRBJ2-1, with 7 bases identical to TRBD1. The CDR3 runs 13 residues. Trimming cost V 8 bases and J 8 bases; bases outside gene matches: 9. Germline V gene lookup returns CDR1 WSHSY and CDR2 SAAADI. The CDR3 loop reads CASATGYEHEQFF. DNA for the CDR3: TGCGCCAGCGCGACAGGGTATGAGCATGAGCAGTTCTTC.

The chain joins TRBV6-5 to TRBJ2-7; possible D gene TRBD1, 6 bases. V gave up 7 bases and J gave up 6 bases, with 13 bases separating them. CDR1 is MNHEY and CDR2 is SVGAGI in the germline V gene. This CDR3 contains 12 residues. CDR3 in amino acids: CASNRIGGEQYF. Here the CDR3 DNA reads TGTGCCAGCAACCGAATAGGGGGCGAGCAGTACTTC.